This is a list of T cell receptor beta chains from one sample in a study of beta chain features in type 1 diabetes. Profiling relied on immunoSEQ multiplex PCR, and the TCRdb table lists in-frame clones only, not all of them. The sample records roughly 40,000 clones, over 45% being singletons. Material: central memory CD4+ T cells from blood. These receptor sequences come from a young woman in good health. Each CDR3 is given with its conserved first and last residue. D genes are given only for firm matches. Clone size is shown for a subset of rows, as once, few, many or a class of expanded clone.

>-|TRBJ2-3|TRBV6-1|TRBD2
CASSELADNTDTQYF
TGTGCCAGCAGTGAACTAGCGGACAACACAGATACGCAGTATTTT
>-|TRBJ1-1|TRBV19|-
CASSIGTRVVTEAFF
TGTGCCAGTAGTATCGGGACACGGGTTGTGACTGAAGCTTTCTTT
>few|TRBJ2-5|TRBV19|-
CASGPGGGAFQETQYF
TGTGCCAGCGGTCCCGGAGGGGGGGCGTTCCAAGAGACCCAGTACTTC
>-|TRBJ1-6|TRBV5-1|TRBD1
CASSATGGNNSPLHF
TGCGCCAGCAGCGCAACAGGGGGTAATAATTCACCCCTCCACTTT
>few|TRBJ2-4|TRBV5-1|TRBD1
CASSLVLTGRANIQYF
TGCGCCAGCAGCTTGGTTTTGACAGGGCGGGCGAACATTCAGTACTTC
>-|TRBJ2-3|TRBV27|TRBD2
CASSLSRSGGFHTDTQYF
TGTGCCAGCAGTTTATCGAGGAGCGGGGGGTTTCACACAGATACGCAGTATTTT
>-|TRBJ2-6|TRBV6-1|TRBD1
CASSGGRDRGPSGANVLTF
TGTGCCAGCAGTGGGGGTAGGGACAGGGGGCCCTCTGGGGCCAACGTCCTGACTTTC
>-|TRBJ1-5|TRBV19|TRBD1
CASSTQSWTGGSQPQHF
TGTGCCAGTAGTACTCAATCATGGACAGGGGGGAGTCAGCCCCAGCATTTT
>-|TRBJ2-3|TRBV7-2|TRBD2
CASSLDLSGGITDTQYF
TGTGCCAGCAGCTTAGACCTTAGCGGGGGGATCACAGATACGCAGTATTTT
>-|TRBJ2-2|TRBV29-1|-
CSVGGGSFNTGELFF
TGCAGCGTAGGAGGGGGCAGCTTCAACACCGGGGAGCTGTTTTTT
>-|TRBJ2-1|TRBV19|-
CASSFRDLVRDNEQFF
TGTGCCAGTAGTTTCAGGGACTTAGTGCGGGACAATGAGCAGTTCTTC
>few|TRBJ2-3|TRBV7-2|-
CASSFIRLDGTDTQYF
TGTGCCAGCAGCTTTATAAGACTTGATGGCACAGATACGCAGTATTTT
>-|TRBJ1-1|TRBV6-1|-
CASNPWGGDTEAFF
TGTGCCAGCAATCCCTGGGGGGGGGACACTGAAGCTTTCTTT
>few|TRBJ2-7|TRBV11-2|TRBD1
CASSQGAYEQYF
TGTGCCAGCAGCCAGGGGGCCTACGAGCAGTACTTC
>-|TRBJ1-4|TRBV9|TRBD1
CASSGRDRLNEKLFF
TGTGCCAGCAGCGGGAGGGACAGGCTTAATGAAAAACTGTTTTTT
>-|TRBJ2-5|TRBV7-2|-
CASSLPPSETQYF
TGTGCCAGCAGCCTTCCCCCTAGCGAGACCCAGTACTTC
>-|TRBJ2-7|TRBV18|-
CASPPQTYEQYF
TGTGCCAGCCCACCCCAGACCTACGAGCAGTACTTC
>-|TRBJ1-1|TRBV7-9|TRBD1
CASSFGPGQGNTEAFF
TGTGCCAGCAGCTTCGGTCCGGGACAGGGGAACACTGAAGCTTTCTTT